This T cell receptor (beta chain) was identified in a study of beta chain features in type 1 diabetes. Study-level information: Comparable age, gender and cell yields were observed in patients relative to healthy donors.

One heparinised draw of blood, averaging approximately 110 mL, came from each donor. Central memory, naive, regulatory and stem cell-like memory CD4+ cells were sorted by CD45RO/CCR7/CD25/CD127/CD95/CD27. Germline CDR1 reads MNHEY; CDR2 reads SVGAGI. Trimming left V 2 bases short and J 3 bases short, with 11 bases between. The CDR3 sequence is 14 residues long. The study, taken as a whole, reports: Shorter TCRB CDR3s, moderately but significantly so, marked every one of the four CD4+ subsets in Type 1 diabetes patients. When VDJ junctions were examined, type 1 diabetes patients showed fewer insertions and more deletions.

Expressed TCRB transcripts were sequenced after all isolated RNA was converted to cDNA. Using immunoSEQ multiplex PCR, the repertoire was profiled, and TCRdb retains in-frame clones only, with some absent. Among 600,000 to 700,000 clones listed, around an eighth were seen once. As for this clone: Its target is unknown.

The gene calls are TRBV6-5 and TRBJ2-7; the D gene is possibly TRBD2 (5 bases). The clonotype originates from a man in his late teens or twenties with type 1 diabetes. The sequencing sample was made of naive CD4+ T cells from blood. CDR3 sequence: CASSYRLAYYEQYF. CDR3 DNA: TGTGCCAGCAGTTACCGCCTAGCCTACTACGAGCAGTACTTC.